This T cell receptor (beta chain) was profiled in a study of radiotherapy plus CTLA-4 blockade in lung cancer. Study observations and caveats: Together with interferon-beta, which increased in serum after radiation, early dynamic changes in blood T cell clones were reportedly the best predictors of response. An expansion of tumor-derived TCR clones occurred in blood after radiotherapy plus ipilimumab.

V trimming: 1 base; J trimming: 8 bases; junction bases outside the gene matches: 14. CDR1 SGHRS and CDR2 YFSETQ come from the germline V gene. The CDR3 has 17 amino acids. Measured with immunoSEQ multiplex PCR; TCRdb has only the in-frame clones, and not every one. The sample contains over 80,000 clones, 80% to 90% of which appear only once. The study gave focal radiation plus ipilimumab CTLA-4 blockade to patients with chemo-refractory metastatic non-small-cell lung cancer. As regards this clone: Its cognate antigen is unknown.

The sample in question was peripheral blood, obtained from a patient treated with radiotherapy plus ipilimumab. The chain links TRBV5-1 to TRBJ1-2; 10 bases are a match to TRBD1. The TCR sequence derives from a human donor with non-small cell lung cancer who had stable disease on radiotherapy plus ipilimumab. The CDR3 spells CASSLTLTGTGDGGYTF. The CDR3 DNA follows: TGCGCCAGCAGCTTGACCCTGACCGGGACAGGGGACGGGGGCTACACCTTC.